This T cell receptor beta chain was found in a study of tumor and adjacent non-tumor tissue in lung cancer. In the study overall: Histology: about twelve adenocarcinoma, a couple of squamous cell carcinoma, 1 small cell lung cancer.

A word on this clonotype: The target antigen is unknown.

The CDR3 loop spans 18 amino acids. With 0 bases removed from V and 15 bases from J, the gap between germline ends came to 29 bases. CDR1 and CDR2 (germline): LGHNA, YSLEER. Study outcomes and limitations: Top 100 clones took a larger repertoire share in normal lung. Higher tumor TCR diversity was associated with shorter survival. Tumor tissue had significantly higher TCR diversity than normal lung.

A modified ARM-PCR protocol with three rounds of nested PCR amplified TCRbeta. TCRdb processed the multiplex PCR reads anew with MiXCR; each CDR3 protein has one entry. Of about 110,000 distinct CDR3 sequences in the sample, 60% to 80% were seen once. This sample's RNA came from whole unsorted tissue. The V gene is TRBV4-3, the J gene TRBJ2-2; TRBD1 might be the D (6 bases). Sequenced: lung tumor tissue. The clonotype comes from a woman aged 55-69 years with non-small cell lung cancer. CDR3 region: CASSQEEGTTSKTGKVFF. The CDR3 nucleotides read TGCGCCAGCAGCCAAGAGGAAGGGACAACCTCTAAGACCGGGAAGGTGTTTTTT.